These T cell receptor beta chains were read from a single sample in a study of neoadjuvant nivolumab and ipilimumab in lung cancer. Sequenced by immunoSEQ multiplex PCR; TCRdb stores in-frame clones only, minus some. Among some 43,000 clones listed, approximately 90% were seen once. Specimen: blood, collected before neoadjuvant nivolumab, alone or with ipilimumab. These TCRs come from an adult with non-small cell lung cancer. Some clones in this sample may be carry-over from other donors' samples. Both conserved end residues are part of each CDR3. Fields, in order: V gene, CDR3 length, J gene, D gene, clone size, CDR3 DNA, CDR3 protein. The D gene is left open where the match is weak. Expanded clones are given a class, and other clones once, few, many or no size at all.

V gene: TRBV7-3; CDR3 length: 15; J gene: TRBJ2-7; D gene: TRBD1; clone size: -; CDR3 DNA: TGTGCCAGCAGCCAGGGACAGACTTCATCGGACGAGCAGTACTTC; CDR3 protein: CASSQGQTSSDEQYF
V gene: TRBV14; CDR3 length: 13; J gene: TRBJ2-5; D gene: -; clone size: -; CDR3 DNA: TGTGCCAGCAGCCAGGATTCAGGTGTGACCCAGTACTTC; CDR3 protein: CASSQDSGVTQYF
V gene: TRBV5-1; CDR3 length: 15; J gene: TRBJ2-1; D gene: TRBD2; clone size: -; CDR3 DNA: TGCGCCAGCAGCTTGGGTCTAGCGGGGAATAATGAGCAGTTCTTC; CDR3 protein: CASSLGLAGNNEQFF
V gene: TRBV5-1; CDR3 length: 17; J gene: TRBJ2-7; D gene: TRBD2; clone size: -; CDR3 DNA: TGCGCCAGCAGCACCTCGACTAGCGGGAGTCTCTCCTACGAGCAGTACTTC; CDR3 protein: CASSTSTSGSLSYEQYF
V gene: TRBV18; CDR3 length: 14; J gene: TRBJ2-2; D gene: -; clone size: -; CDR3 DNA: TGTGCCAGCTCACTACCCATAATCACCGGGGAGCTGTTTTTT; CDR3 protein: CASSLPIITGELFF
V gene: TRBV2; CDR3 length: 12; J gene: TRBJ1-3; D gene: -; clone size: -; CDR3 DNA: TGTGCCAGCAGTGAAGAAGTAAACACCATATATTTT; CDR3 protein: CASSEEVNTIYF
V gene: TRBV4-2; CDR3 length: 14; J gene: TRBJ2-7; D gene: -; clone size: -; CDR3 DNA: TGTGCCAGCAGCCAAGATATCGGGGGTTACGAGCAGTACTTC; CDR3 protein: CASSQDIGGYEQYF
V gene: TRBV6-1; CDR3 length: 13; J gene: TRBJ2-3; D gene: -; clone size: -; CDR3 DNA: TGTGCCAGCAGTGGTATAGTTGCAGATACGCAGTATTTT; CDR3 protein: CASSGIVADTQYF
V gene: TRBV23-1; CDR3 length: 10; J gene: TRBJ2-1; D gene: -; clone size: -; CDR3 DNA: TGCGCCAGCAGTCAATCCCAGAAGTTCTTC; CDR3 protein: CASSQSQKFF
V gene: TRBV30; CDR3 length: 13; J gene: TRBJ2-5; D gene: TRBD2; clone size: -; CDR3 DNA: TGTGCCTGTCTAGCGGGAGTCGGAGAGACCCAGTACTTC; CDR3 protein: CACLAGVGETQYF
V gene: TRBV7-2; CDR3 length: 13; J gene: TRBJ2-5; D gene: -; clone size: -; CDR3 DNA: TGTGCCAGCAGCTTAACCTACCAAGAGACCCAGTACTTC; CDR3 protein: CASSLTYQETQYF
V gene: TRBV7-2; CDR3 length: 16; J gene: TRBJ1-3; D gene: TRBD1; clone size: -; CDR3 DNA: TGTGCCAGCAGCTCAACGACAGGGTTCTCTGGAAACACCATATATTTT; CDR3 protein: CASSSTTGFSGNTIYF
V gene: TRBV4-3; CDR3 length: 14; J gene: TRBJ2-7; D gene: -; clone size: -; CDR3 DNA: TGCGCCAGCAGCGCCAATACAGGACCCTACGAGCAGTACTTC; CDR3 protein: CASSANTGPYEQYF
V gene: TRBV15; CDR3 length: 16; J gene: TRBJ2-7; D gene: TRBD2; clone size: once; CDR3 DNA: TGTGCCACCAGCAGAACAAGCGGGGCCCCTTCCTACGAGCAGTACTTC; CDR3 protein: CATSRTSGAPSYEQYF
V gene: TRBV9; CDR3 length: 17; J gene: TRBJ2-1; D gene: -; clone size: -; CDR3 DNA: TGTGCCAGCAGCGTAGGGGTCGCGGGCGGGATACACAATGAGCAGTTCTTC; CDR3 protein: CASSVGVAGGIHNEQFF
V gene: TRBV2; CDR3 length: 12; J gene: TRBJ2-5; D gene: TRBD2; clone size: -; CDR3 DNA: TGTGCCAGCCATCGCGGGAGTGAGACCCAGTACTTC; CDR3 protein: CASHRGSETQYF
V gene: TRBV6-6; CDR3 length: 10; J gene: TRBJ2-1; D gene: -; clone size: -; CDR3 DNA: TGTGCCAGCAGCGGCAATGAGCAGTTCTTC; CDR3 protein: CASSGNEQFF
V gene: TRBV18; CDR3 length: 15; J gene: TRBJ2-7; D gene: TRBD2; clone size: -; CDR3 DNA: TGTGCCAGCTCACCGAGAGCGGGGAACTCCTACGAGCAGTACTTC; CDR3 protein: CASSPRAGNSYEQYF
V gene: TRBV12-5; CDR3 length: 19; J gene: TRBJ2-1; D gene: TRBD2; clone size: -; CDR3 DNA: TGTGCTAGTGGTTTATCGCTAGCGGGAGCGCCGGTGGCCTACAATGAGCAGTTCTTC; CDR3 protein: CASGLSLAGAPVAYNEQFF